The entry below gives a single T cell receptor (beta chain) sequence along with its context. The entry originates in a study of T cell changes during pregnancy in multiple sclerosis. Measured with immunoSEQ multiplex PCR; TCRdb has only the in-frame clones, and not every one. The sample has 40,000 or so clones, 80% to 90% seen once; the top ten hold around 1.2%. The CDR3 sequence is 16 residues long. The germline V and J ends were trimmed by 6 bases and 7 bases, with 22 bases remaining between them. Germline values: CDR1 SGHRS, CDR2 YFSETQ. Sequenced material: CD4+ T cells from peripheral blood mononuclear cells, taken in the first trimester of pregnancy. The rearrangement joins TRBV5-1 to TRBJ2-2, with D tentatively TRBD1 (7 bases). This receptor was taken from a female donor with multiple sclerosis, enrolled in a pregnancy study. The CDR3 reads CASIRGQTFGGGELFF. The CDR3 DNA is TGCGCCAGCATTCGGGGACAGACATTCGGGGGCGGGGAGCTGTTTTTT.